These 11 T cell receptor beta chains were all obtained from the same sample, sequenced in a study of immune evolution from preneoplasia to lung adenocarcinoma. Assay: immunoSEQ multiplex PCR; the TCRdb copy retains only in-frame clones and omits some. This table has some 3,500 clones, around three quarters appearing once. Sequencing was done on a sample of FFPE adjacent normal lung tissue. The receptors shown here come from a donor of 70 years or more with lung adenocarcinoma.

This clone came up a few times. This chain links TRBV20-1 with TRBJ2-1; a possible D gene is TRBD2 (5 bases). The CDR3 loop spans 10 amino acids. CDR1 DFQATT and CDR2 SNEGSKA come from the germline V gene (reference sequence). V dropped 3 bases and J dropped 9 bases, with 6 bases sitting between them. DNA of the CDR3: TGCAGTGCTAGGGGGAGTGAGCAGTTCTTC. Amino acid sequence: CSARGSEQFF.

The CDR3 DNA reads TGTGCCAGCTTGAGGGGGGGGGACACTGAAGCTTTCTTT. It specifies CASLRGGDTEAFF. The V gene is TRBV4-2, the J gene TRBJ1-1, with D tentatively TRBD1 (6 bases). This CDR3 spans 13 amino acids. Trimming pared 8 bases from V and 3 bases from J, leaving 13 bases between. Germline-derived CDR1 and CDR2 are LGHNA and YNFKEQ.

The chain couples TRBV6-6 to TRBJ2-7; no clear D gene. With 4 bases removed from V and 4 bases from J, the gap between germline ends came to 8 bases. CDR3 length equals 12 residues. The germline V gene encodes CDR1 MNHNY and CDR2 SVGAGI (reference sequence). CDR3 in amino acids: CASSSDQYEQYF. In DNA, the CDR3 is TGTGCCAGCAGTTCCGACCAATACGAGCAGTACTTC.

DNA of the CDR3: TGTGCCTGGGAACTAGCGGGAGAGTTTGGGGATACGCAGTATTTT. Protein product: CAWELAGEFGDTQYF. The chain recombines TRBV30 with TRBJ2-3; 11 positions agree with TRBD2. Losses at the gene ends were 5 bases for V and 6 bases for J; bases not matched to a gene: 10. The length of the CDR3 is 15 residues. The germline CDR1 and CDR2 sequences are GTSNPN and SVGIG (reference sequence). Drawing the rest from reference TRBV30 and TRBJ2-3, the complete variable domain is SQTIHQWPATLVQPVGSPLSLECTVEGTSNPNLYWYRQAAGRGLQLLFYSVGIGQISSEVPQNLSASRPQDRQFILSSKKLLLSDSGFYLCAWELAGEFGDTQYFGPGTRLTVL.

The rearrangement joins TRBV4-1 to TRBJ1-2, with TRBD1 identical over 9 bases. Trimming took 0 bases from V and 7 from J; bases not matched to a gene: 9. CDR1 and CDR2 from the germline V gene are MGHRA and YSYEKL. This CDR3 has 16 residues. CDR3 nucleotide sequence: TGCGCCAGCAGCCAAGACCACAGGGGGCGCGGAGGTGGCTACACCTTC. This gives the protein CASSQDHRGRGGGYTF.

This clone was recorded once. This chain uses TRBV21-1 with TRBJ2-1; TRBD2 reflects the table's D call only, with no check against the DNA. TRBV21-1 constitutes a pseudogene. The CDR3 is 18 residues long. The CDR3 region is CASSKAPASGTTNNEQFF. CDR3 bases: TGTGCCAGCAGCAAAGCGCCGGCTAGCGGGACGACTAACAATGAGCAGTTCTTC.

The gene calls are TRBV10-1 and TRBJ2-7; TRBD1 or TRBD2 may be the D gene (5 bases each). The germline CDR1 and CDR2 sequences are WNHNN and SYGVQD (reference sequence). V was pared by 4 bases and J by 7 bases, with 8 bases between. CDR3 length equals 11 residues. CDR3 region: CASSAGREQYF. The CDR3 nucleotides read TGCGCCAGCAGTGCGGGGCGGGAGCAGTACTTC.

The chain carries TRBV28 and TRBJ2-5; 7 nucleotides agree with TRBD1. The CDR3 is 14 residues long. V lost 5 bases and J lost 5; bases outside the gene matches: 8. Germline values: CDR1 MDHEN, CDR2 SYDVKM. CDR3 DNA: TGTGCCAGCAGTGACCAGGGGGTGCGGGAGACCCAGTACTTC. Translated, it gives CASSDQGVRETQYF.

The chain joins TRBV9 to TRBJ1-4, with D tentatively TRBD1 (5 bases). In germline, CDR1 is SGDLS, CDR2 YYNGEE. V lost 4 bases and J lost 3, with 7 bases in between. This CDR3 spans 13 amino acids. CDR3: CASSQTANEKLFF. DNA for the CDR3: TGTGCCAGCAGCCAGACAGCTAATGAAAAACTGTTTTTT. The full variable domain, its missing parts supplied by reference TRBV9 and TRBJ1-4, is DSGVTQTPKHLITATGQRVTLRCSPRSGDLSVYWYQQSLDQGLQFLIQYYNGEERAKGNILERFSAQQFPDLHSELNLSSLELGDSALYFCASSQTANEKLFFGSGTQLSVL.

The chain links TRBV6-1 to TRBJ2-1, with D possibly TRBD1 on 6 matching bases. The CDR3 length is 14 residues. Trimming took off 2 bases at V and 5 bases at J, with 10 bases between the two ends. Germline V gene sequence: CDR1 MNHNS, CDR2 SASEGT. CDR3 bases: TGTGCCAGCAGTGAAATGGGACATAACAATGAGCAGTTCTTC. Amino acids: CASSEMGHNNEQFF.

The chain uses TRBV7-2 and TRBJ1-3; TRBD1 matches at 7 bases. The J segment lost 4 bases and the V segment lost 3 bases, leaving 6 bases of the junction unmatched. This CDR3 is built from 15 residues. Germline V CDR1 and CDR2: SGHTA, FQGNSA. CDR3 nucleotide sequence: TGTGCCAGCAGCTTGAAGACAGGGATCGGAAACACCATATATTTT. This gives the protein CASSLKTGIGNTIYF.